These 22 T cell receptor beta chains were sequenced from one sample in a study of blood T cells in healthy people across ages. The second PCR ran about 6 to 11 cycles with a sample-barcoded 5' primer and J-beta primers. Via MiXCR, TCRdb re-called the 5' RACE reads, giving one row per CDR3 protein. The data contain roughly 800,000 distinct CDR3 sequences, 58% of them singletons. The sequencing sample was made of blood. These receptors came from a man aged 25 to 40 in good health.

This clonotype appeared a single time. The CDR3 end shows no conserved phenylalanine or tryptophan, and so a read error is likely. The V and J genes are TRBV7-2 and TRBJ2-5; D perhaps matches TRBD2 (6 bases). CDR3 length: 17 residues. CDR1 is SGHTA and CDR2 is FQGNSA in the germline V gene. Trimming removed 3 bases from V and 1 base from J, with 18 bases in between. CDR3 loop: CASSLLPRIAAQETQYL. The DNA for the CDR3 is TGTGCCAGCAGCTTGCTACCCCGGATAGCGGCCCAAGAGACCCAGTACTTA.

CDR3 loop: CAIRSASGRNEQFF. In nucleotides, the CDR3 is TGTGCCATCAGGTCGGCTAGCGGGAGGAATGAGCAGTTCTTC. V and J are TRBV10-3 and TRBJ2-1; 11 nucleotides agree with TRBD2. This CDR3 has 14 amino acids. V was clipped by 6 bases and J by 7 bases; unmatched bases: 5. CDR1 and CDR2 (germline): ENHRY, SYGVKD.

The chain combines TRBV14 with TRBJ1-2, with D hard to call. The CDR3 is made up of 10 amino acids. V gave up 5 bases and J gave up 13 bases, with 11 bases separating them. Germline V gives CDR1 SGHDN, CDR2 FVKESK. CDR3 in amino acids: CASSSGRRTF. Here the CDR3 DNA reads TGTGCCAGCAGCAGCGGGAGGCGCACCTTC.

The chain uses TRBV2 and TRBJ1-5, with 8 bases identical to TRBD1. CDR1 and CDR2 from the germline V gene are SNHLY and FYNNEI. The CDR3 extends over 17 amino acids. Losses at the gene ends were 2 bases for V and 3 bases for J; bases not matched to a gene: 9. For the CDR3, the DNA is TGTGCCAGCAGTGAATCTTGGTGGACAGGGAACAATCAGCCCCAGCATTTT. Its protein is CASSESWWTGNNQPQHF.

The chain recombines TRBV5-1 with TRBJ1-5; 7 bases fit TRBD1. The CDR3 loop spans 15 amino acids. The V segment lost 1 base and the J segment 4 bases; nucleotides outside the gene matches: 5. From germline, CDR1 is SGHRS and CDR2 YFSETQ. The CDR3 DNA reads TGCGCCAGCAGCTTGAGTGGGACAGTAAATCAGCCCCAGCATTTT. It translates to CASSLSGTVNQPQHF.

There are many counts of this clonotype. This chain links TRBV27 with TRBJ2-7; D is tentatively TRBD1 or TRBD2 (5 bases each). V gave up 3 bases and J gave up 6 bases, with 6 bases separating them. From germline, CDR1 is MNHEY and CDR2 SMNVEV (reference sequence). CDR3 length: 11 amino acids. The CDR3, as DNA: TGTGCCAGCAGTTTTGGGGGCGAGCAGTACTTC. Amino acid sequence: CASSFGGEQYF.

CDR3 bases: TGCAGTGCTGCCCCCGGAAGGGATAATGAGCAGTTCTTC. Translation: CSAAPGRDNEQFF. This rearrangement joins TRBV20-1 to TRBJ2-1; D is uncertain. CDR3 length: 13 residues. Germline V gives CDR1 DFQATT, CDR2 SNEGSKA (reference sequence). Trimming left V 5 bases short and J 7 bases short, with 15 bases between.

The chain couples TRBV9 to TRBJ2-3, with TRBD1 matching 8 bases. CDR1 and CDR2 (germline): SGDLS, YYNGEE. The CDR3 has 15 amino acids. With V trimmed by 3 bases and J by 3 bases, 6 bases remained unmatched. CDR3 region: CASSADRGRTDTQYF. Written as DNA, the CDR3 is TGTGCCAGCAGCGCCGACAGGGGTCGGACAGATACGCAGTATTTT.

This clonotype was counted between two and nine times. The V and J genes are TRBV10-3 and TRBJ2-1; 13 bases are a match to TRBD2. Unmatched junction bases numbered 6, after V lost 4 bases and J lost 6 bases. CDR1 ENHRY and CDR2 SYGVKD come from the germline V gene. CDR3 size: 16 residues. DNA for the CDR3: TGTGCCATCAGTGGGTCACTAGCGGGAGGGATCAATGAGCAGTTCTTC. This gives the protein CAISGSLAGGINEQFF.

The chain recombines TRBV6-6 with TRBJ2-5; 7 nucleotides match TRBD2. In germline, CDR1 is MNHNY, CDR2 SVGAGI (reference sequence). Germline trimming cut 6 bases from V and 4 bases from J; bases unmatched to any gene: 5. The CDR3 consists of 13 residues. This CDR3 is CASSRLAAETQYF. CDR3 DNA sequence: TGTGCCAGCAGCCGACTAGCTGCAGAGACCCAGTACTTC.

The CDR3 spells CASSPLATDTQYF. CDR3 nucleotides: TGTGCCAGCAGCCCCCTAGCGACGGATACGCAGTATTTT. The rearrangement uses TRBV13 and TRBJ2-3, with D perhaps TRBD2 (6 bases). Germline V gene sequence: CDR1 PRHDT, CDR2 FYEKMQ (reference sequence). The CDR3 consists of 13 residues. Trimming shortened V by 5 bases and J by 6 bases, and 12 bases separated the two germline ends.

V is TRBV7-2 and J is TRBJ2-6; no firm D call. The germline gives CDR1 SGHTA, CDR2 FQGNSA. The CDR3 length is 17 residues. V gave up 1 base and J gave up 0 bases, with 10 bases separating them. CDR3: CASSLEVRSSGANVLTF. The CDR3 region has the DNA TGTGCCAGCAGCTTAGAGGTCAGGAGCTCTGGGGCCAACGTCCTGACTTTC.

CDR3 sequence reads: CASSNQGPEQYF. The CDR3 DNA reads as TGTGCCAGCAGTAATCAGGGACCCGAGCAGTACTTC. This sequence joins TRBV6-6 and TRBJ2-7; D assignment may be TRBD1 or TRBD2 (5 bases each). V was trimmed by 5 bases and J by 6 bases, leaving 11 bases between them. The CDR3 runs 12 residues. Germline V CDR1 and CDR2: MNHNY, SVGAGI (reference sequence).

The J gene is TRBJ1-4, the V gene TRBV4-2, with TRBD1 matching over 11 bases. Trimming cost V 0 bases and J 5 bases; bases outside gene matches: 5. Germline CDR1 reads LGHNA; CDR2 reads YNFKEQ. The CDR3 runs to 17 residues. CDR3 in DNA: TGTGCCAGCAGCCAAGACGGACAGGGGGCCCGAAATGAAAAACTGTTTTTT. Amino acids: CASSQDGQGARNEKLFF.

This clonotype was seen many times. The rearrangement uses TRBV28 and TRBJ2-7, with a possible D match to TRBD2 (5 bases). This CDR3 region has 12 residues. Germline V gene data show CDR1 as MDHEN and CDR2 as SYDVKM. With 6 bases removed from V and 1 base from J, the gap between germline ends came to 7 bases. CDR3 coding DNA: TGTGCCAGCAGCCGGACTTCCTACGAGCAGTACTTC. It translates to CASSRTSYEQYF.

This clonotype has a handful of counts. The CDR3 nucleotides read TGCAGCGTTTTGGACCACTACAATGAGCAGTTCTTC. This translates into CSVLDHYNEQFF. The V gene is TRBV29-1, the J gene TRBJ2-1; D ambiguous. The CDR3 extends over 12 amino acids. Germline values: CDR1 SQVTM, CDR2 ANQGSEA. Trimming cost V 5 bases and J 3 bases, with 8 bases left between them.

This clonotype turned up a few times. This chain connects TRBV5-1 to TRBJ2-3; tentatively, D is TRBD1 or TRBD2 (5 bases each). The CDR3 loop spans 16 amino acids. V shed 0 bases and J shed 8 bases, with 19 bases lying between them. From germline, CDR1 is SGHRS and CDR2 YFSETQ. CDR3 coding DNA: TGCGCCAGCAGCTTGGCCATCTCCTTGGGGGATGGTACGCAGTATTTT. It yields the protein CASSLAISLGDGTQYF. The entire variable domain, with the rest obtained from reference TRBV5-1 and TRBJ2-3, is as follows: KAGVTQTPRYLIKTRGQQVTLSCSPISGHRSVSWYQQTPGQGLQFLFEYFSETQRNKGNFPGRFSGRQFSNSRSEMNVSTLELGDSALYLCASSLAISLGDGTQYFGPGTRLTVL.

This clonotype came up a few times. The V call is TRBV4-2, the J call TRBJ2-1, with D hard to call. The germline V gene has CDR1 LGHNA and CDR2 YNFKEQ. Trimming pared 0 bases from V and 6 bases from J, leaving 6 bases between. The CDR3 consists of 13 residues. The CDR3: CASSQERVNEQFF. CDR3 nucleotide sequence: TGTGCCAGCAGCCAAGAAAGGGTCAATGAGCAGTTCTTC.

This clonotype was observed a handful of times. The CDR3 DNA is TGTGCCACCAGCAGAGATTTAGGCGGGGAGGGTCAGCCCCAGCATTTT. It specifies CATSRDLGGEGQPQHF. The genes are TRBV15 and TRBJ1-5; D gene ambiguous. Per the germline V gene, CDR1 is LNHNV and CDR2 is YYDKDF (reference sequence). The V gene lost 0 bases and the J gene lost 6 bases, with 15 bases spanning the gap. The CDR3 length is 16 residues.

The gene calls are TRBV27 and TRBJ2-1, with TRBD2 identical over 13 bases. This CDR3 spans 17 amino acids. CDR1 and CDR2 from the germline V gene are MNHEY and SMNVEV (reference sequence). Germline trimming cut 0 bases from V and 6 bases from J; bases unmatched to any gene: 5. As DNA, the CDR3 is TGTGCCAGCAGTTTATCCGGGACTAGCGGGATGTCCAATGAGCAGTTCTTC. Protein: CASSLSGTSGMSNEQFF.

As to this clonotype: This could be a read error, since a much larger clone is one nucleotide away. The chain employs TRBV6-1 and TRBJ2-1, with no clear D. Per germline, CDR1 MNHNS and CDR2 SASEGT. The CDR3 covers 11 residues. Deletions cut 5 bases from V and 8 bases from J, with 7 bases between. The CDR3 DNA reads TGTGCCAGCAGTTCCTCATATGAGCAGTTCTTC. As protein: CASSSSYEQFF.

The J gene is TRBJ2-6, the V gene TRBV3-1; D is perhaps TRBD2 (6 bases). CDR3 size: 16 residues. The V end was cut by 5 bases, the J end by 3 bases, with 14 bases between. CDR1 is LGHDT and CDR2 is YNNKEL in the germline V gene (reference sequence). The CDR3 nucleotides are TGTGCCAGCAGCTCTCGACTAGGCGGTGGGGCCAACGTCCTGACTTTC. This sequence encodes CASSSRLGGGANVLTF.